This is a list of T cell receptor beta chains from one sample in a study of shared clonotypes between healthy human individuals. Generated by immunoSEQ multiplex PCR, the TCRdb table keeps only in-frame clones and is missing some. The sample carries 2 million to 2.5 million clones, approximately 93% recorded once. Sequencing was carried out using naive CD4+ T cells from PBMCs. These receptors originate from a man between 18 and 35 years old in good health. Some clones in this sample may be carry-over from other donors' samples. Each CDR3 is given with its conserved first and last residue. D genes are given only for firm matches. Expanded clones get a size class; other rows say once, few or many, or leave the size out.

.	TRBV25-1	TRBJ2-7	.	TGTGCCAGCGGCAAGGGCAGGGGGGACTACGAGCAGTACTTC	CASGKGRGDYEQYF
.	TRBV27	TRBJ1-1	.	TGTGCCAGCAGTTTAAGGTCAGTCACCCCGTCGAACACTGAAGCTTTCTTT	CASSLRSVTPSNTEAFF
.	TRBV29-1	TRBJ2-7	.	TGCAGCGTTGGGGGGAGTCGTTTCTCCTACGAGCAGTACTTC	CSVGGSRFSYEQYF
TRBD2	TRBV5-3	TRBJ2-1	.	TGTGCCAGAAGCTTGGCAACGTTTCTAGCGGGAGGGGTAAATGAGCAGTTCTTC	CARSLATFLAGGVNEQFF
.	TRBV19	TRBJ1-2	.	TGTGCCAGTAGTACCTACTCGTCTTCTAACTATGGCTACACCTTC	CASSTYSSSNYGYTF
.	TRBV11-2	TRBJ2-5	.	TGTGCCAGCAGCCCGCCCCCGGGGTGGGGTGAGACCCAGTACTTC	CASSPPPGWGETQYF
.	TRBV5-1	TRBJ2-2	.	TGCGCCAGCAGCTGGAATAGCGGGAACACCGGGGAGCTGTTTTTT	CASSWNSGNTGELFF
TRBD1	TRBV4-2	TRBJ2-2	.	TGTGCCAGCAGCCAAGTGCAACAGACAGGGGATCCCAGGGAGCTGTTTTTT	CASSQVQQTGDPRELFF
TRBD1	TRBV5-4	TRBJ2-7	.	TGTGCCAGTGGGACAGGGGGTGAACACGAGCAGTACTTC	CASGTGGEHEQYF
.	TRBV28	TRBJ2-7	.	TGTGCCAGCAGGTTAACCTCCTACGAGCAGTACTTC	CASRLTSYEQYF
TRBD1	TRBV7-2	TRBJ1-1	.	TGTGCCAGCAGCTTAGGGGACAGGGGCTGGGTTGAAGCTTTCTTT	CASSLGDRGWVEAFF
.	TRBV2	TRBJ1-1	once	TGTGCCAGCAGGGTGATTGCTTATGAAGCTTTCTTT	CASRVIAYEAFF
.	TRBV5-1	TRBJ2-5	.	TGCGCCAGCAGCTCCGGAGAGACCCAGTACTTC	CASSSGETQYF
.	TRBV4-1	TRBJ2-5	.	TGCGCCAGCAGCCCCCGACCGACAGAGAAAGAGACCCAGTACTTC	CASSPRPTEKETQYF
.	TRBV18	TRBJ1-4	.	TGTGCCAGCTCACCTTCGGGTGGCAGGGATAATGAAAAACTGTTTTTT	CASSPSGGRDNEKLFF
.	TRBV2	TRBJ2-3	.	TGTGCCAGCAGTAAGCAGTCTAGCACAGATACGCAGTATTTT	CASSKQSSTDTQYF
TRBD2	TRBV5-6	TRBJ2-7	.	TGTGCCAGCAGCTATCTGACCGGACTAGCGGGGTCCTACGAGCAGTACTTC	CASSYLTGLAGSYEQYF
.	TRBV7-3	TRBJ2-1	.	TGTGCCAGCAGCCGCTATGCACCCGGGATCGGGTCCTACAATGAGCAGTTCTTC	CASSRYAPGIGSYNEQFF
.	TRBV4-1	TRBJ2-7	.	TGCGCCAGCAGCCAAGCCGACCGACCGGACGGGCAGTACTTC	CASSQADRPDGQYF
TRBD2	TRBV11-1	TRBJ2-1	.	TGTGCCAGCAGCTTAGCGGGAACTAGCGGGATACTTAATGAGCAGTTCTTC	CASSLAGTSGILNEQFF
TRBD2	TRBV4-1	TRBJ2-3	.	TGCGCCAGCTCACTAGCGGGCCCCGAGTCGCGCACAGATACGCAGTATTTT	CASSLAGPESRTDTQYF
.	TRBV28	TRBJ2-7	.	TGTGCCAGCAGTCTGGACTGGGGCTACGAGCAGTACTTC	CASSLDWGYEQYF
.	TRBV5-1	TRBJ1-3	.	TGCGCCAGCAGCTTAGCAGGGGACTCTGGAAACACCATATATTTT	CASSLAGDSGNTIYF